This T cell receptor (beta chain) is from a study of technical replicates of blood from a few donors. Trimming at V came to 5 bases and at J to 4 bases, leaving 7 bases not matched to a gene. Germline assignment: CDR1 MNHEY and CDR2 SMNVEV (reference sequence). The CDR3 runs to 14 residues. Libraries were prepared by immunoSEQ multiplex PCR; TCRdb keeps only in-frame clonotypes and omits some of them. This table holds 85,000 to 100,000 clones, around 90% found once. Material for sequencing was T cells isolated from PBMCs. J is TRBJ2-7 and V is TRBV27, with 8 positions matching TRBD1. This TCR derives from a human donor in good health. In DNA form, the CDR3 reads TGTGCCAGCAGTACCGGGACAGGCGTTTACGAGCAGTACTTC. This codes for CASSTGTGVYEQYF.